This T cell receptor (beta chain) is drawn from a study of blood T cell repertoires in COVID-19. Repertoires were generated with immunoSEQ multiplex PCR, while TCRdb's copy carries only in-frame clones and drops some. This sample carries about 260,000 clones, over 75% of them seen once, and the ten largest clones take about an eighth. The CDR3 runs to 16 residues. Germline CDR1 LGHDT, CDR2 YNNKEL (reference sequence). Between the trimmed V and J ends, which lost 0 bases and 8 bases, there was a span of 17 bases. This receptor was obtained from a human donor in a cohort sampled during active COVID-19. The specimen was peripheral blood. The chain has TRBV3-1 (or the pseudogene TRBV3-2) and TRBJ2-4, with D perhaps TRBD1 (6 bases). CDR3 nucleotide sequence: TGTGCCAGCAGCCAAGAACGCCCCAGACAGGTACACATTCAGTACTTC. Its translation is CASSQERPRQVHIQYF.